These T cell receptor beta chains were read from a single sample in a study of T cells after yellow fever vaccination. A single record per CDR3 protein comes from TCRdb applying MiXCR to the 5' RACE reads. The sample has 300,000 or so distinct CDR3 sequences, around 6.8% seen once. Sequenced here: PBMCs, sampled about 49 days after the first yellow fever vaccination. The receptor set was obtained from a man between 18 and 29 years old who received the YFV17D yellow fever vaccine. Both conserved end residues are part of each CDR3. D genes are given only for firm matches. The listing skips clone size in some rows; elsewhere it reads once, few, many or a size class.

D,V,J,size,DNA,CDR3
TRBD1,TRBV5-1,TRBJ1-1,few,TGCGCCAGCAGCTTAGGGGGCGGATTGAACACTGAAGCTTTCTTT,CASSLGGGLNTEAFF
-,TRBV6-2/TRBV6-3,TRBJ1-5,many,TGTGCCAGCAGCGTAATGGGGGCCGGGAATCAGCCCCAGCATTTT,CASSVMGAGNQPQHF
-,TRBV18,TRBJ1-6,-,TGTGCCAGCTCACCACCGGGGACAACCTCACCCCTCCACTTT,CASSPPGTTSPLHF
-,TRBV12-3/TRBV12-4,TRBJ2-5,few,TGTGCCAGCACCGCCAATGGTCAAATAGAGACCCAGTACTTC,CASTANGQIETQYF
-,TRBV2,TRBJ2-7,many,TGTGCCAGCACCTTCGGGCAGGGGACGAGCTCCTACGAGCAGTACTTC,CASTFGQGTSSYEQYF
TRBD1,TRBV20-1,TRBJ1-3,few,TGCAGTGCTAGAGAACCGACAGGGGGACGAAACACCATATATTTT,CSAREPTGGRNTIYF
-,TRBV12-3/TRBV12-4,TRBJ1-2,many,TGTGCCAGCAGTGTAGGACCGACCTATGGCTACACCTTC,CASSVGPTYGYTF
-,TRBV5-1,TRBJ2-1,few,TGCGCCAGCAGCTTGGAAAAGGAAAGTAAATTCTTC,CASSLEKESKFF
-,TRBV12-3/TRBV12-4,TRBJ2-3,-,TGTGCCAGCAGGGGGGCGGAAGATACGCAGTATTTT,CASRGAEDTQYF
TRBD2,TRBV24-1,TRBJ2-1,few,TGTGCCACCAGTGATTTGCAGGGAGGGGAGCAGTTCTTC,CATSDLQGGEQFF
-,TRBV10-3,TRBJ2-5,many,TGTGCCATCAGTGAGTCGGTGCAGGGAGAGACCCAGTACTTC,CAISESVQGETQYF
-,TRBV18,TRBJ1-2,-,TGTGCCAGCTCACCACCTGCCGGGAAGATCTATGGCTACACCTTC,CASSPPAGKIYGYTF
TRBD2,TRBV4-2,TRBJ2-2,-,TGTGCCAGCAGCCAACTCACGGGGGGGAACACCGGGGAGCTGTTTTTT,CASSQLTGGNTGELFF
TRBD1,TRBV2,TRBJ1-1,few,TGTGCCAGCATGAGACAGGGACTAACTGAAGCTTTCTTT,CASMRQGLTEAFF
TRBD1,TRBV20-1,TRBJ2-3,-,TGCAGTGCTCCCCCGCGACAGGGGGGGGTCGATACGCAGTATTTT,CSAPPRQGGVDTQYF
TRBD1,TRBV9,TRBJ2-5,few,TGTGCCAGCAGCGTAGGGACAGGGGGCTCGGAGACCCAGTACTTC,CASSVGTGGSETQYF
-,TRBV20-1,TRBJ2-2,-,TGCAGTGCCACCGGACTGACGAACACCGGGGAGCTGTTTTTT,CSATGLTNTGELFF
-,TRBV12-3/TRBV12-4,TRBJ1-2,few,TGTGCCAGCAGTTTAAGGGTTGGGAACTATGGCTACACCTTC,CASSLRVGNYGYTF
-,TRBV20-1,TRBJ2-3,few,TGCAGTGCTGAAATAGCGGATAGCACAGATACGCAGTATTTT,CSAEIADSTDTQYF
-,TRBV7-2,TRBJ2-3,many,TGTGCCAGCAGCTTAGCGCGGGGCGATACGCAGTATTTT,CASSLARGDTQYF
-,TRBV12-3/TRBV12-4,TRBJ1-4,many,TGTGCCAGCAGTTTCCTAGTCTATGGTAGGAGGAGAGAAAAACTGTTTTTT,CASSFLVYGRRREKLFF
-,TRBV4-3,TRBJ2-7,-,TGCGCCAGCAGCGCCCAAACTAGCTTCGAGCAGTACTTC,CASSAQTSFEQYF
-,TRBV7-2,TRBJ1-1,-,TGTGCCAGCAGCCTCCCACCAGACACTGAAGCTTTCTTT,CASSLPPDTEAFF
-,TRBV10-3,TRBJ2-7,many,TGTGCCATCGCTTTAGCGGCAAGCTCCTACGAGCAGTACTTC,CAIALAASSYEQYF
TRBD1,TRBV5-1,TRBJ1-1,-,TGCGCCAGCAGCTCGGACCTAAGACAGGGTCTCGGCACTGAAGCTTTCTTT,CASSSDLRQGLGTEAFF
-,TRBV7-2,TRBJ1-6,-,TGTGCCAGCAGCTTAACCTGGGGTAGTTCACCCCTCCACTTT,CASSLTWGSSPLHF
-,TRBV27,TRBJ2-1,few,TGTGCCAGCAGTTTAACCCACGGTAGGAAGCAGTTCTTC,CASSLTHGRKQFF
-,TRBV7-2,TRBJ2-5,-,TGTGCCAGCAGATTAGGGGGAGGCCGGGAGACCCAGTACTTC,CASRLGGGRETQYF
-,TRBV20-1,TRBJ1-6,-,TGCAGTGCTAGACCGATCCCCGACATGTTTAATTCACCCCTCCACTTT,CSARPIPDMFNSPLHF
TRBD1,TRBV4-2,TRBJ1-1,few,TGTGCCAGCAGCCAAGAGAACGGAGGGGGCCACACTGAAGCTTTCTTT,CASSQENGGGHTEAFF
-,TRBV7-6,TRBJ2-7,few,TGTGCCAGCAGCTTCGGGACACGGCCTACCAACGAGCAGTACTTC,CASSFGTRPTNEQYF
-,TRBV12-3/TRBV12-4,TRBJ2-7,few,TGTGCCAGCAGAAAGCGGGCTAACCCCACCTACGAGCAGTACTTC,CASRKRANPTYEQYF
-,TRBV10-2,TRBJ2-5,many,TGCGCCAGCAGTGACTCGCGGGGAGAGACCCAGTACTTC,CASSDSRGETQYF
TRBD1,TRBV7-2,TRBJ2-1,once,TGTGCCAGCAGCAGAATGGGGACAGGGGACTCCTACAATGAGCAGTTCTTC,CASSRMGTGDSYNEQFF
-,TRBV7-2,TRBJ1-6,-,TGTGCCAGCAGCTTACCCAGACCGCTGGAAAATTCACCCCTCCACTTT,CASSLPRPLENSPLHF
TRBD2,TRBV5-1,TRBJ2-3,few,TGCGCCAGCAGCTTCGAGCGGGGGCACACAGATACGCAGTATTTT,CASSFERGHTDTQYF
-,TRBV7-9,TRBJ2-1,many,TGTGCCAGCAGCTCGTTGGGACTCTCACCAAGCTCCTACAATGAGCAGTTCTTC,CASSSLGLSPSSYNEQFF
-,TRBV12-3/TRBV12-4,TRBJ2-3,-,TGTGCCAGCCGAGGGTTCCGGACAGATACGCAGTATTTT,CASRGFRTDTQYF
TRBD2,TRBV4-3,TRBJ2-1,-,TGCGCCAGCAGCCAAGCTAGCGGGGGGGAATACAATGAGCAGTTCTTC,CASSQASGGEYNEQFF
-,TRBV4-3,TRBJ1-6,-,TGCGCCAGCAGCCAAGATTCAGGCCATTCACCCCTCCACTTT,CASSQDSGHSPLHF
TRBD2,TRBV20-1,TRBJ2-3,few,TGCAGTGCTAGGCATTGGACTAGCGGGGGCCCTGCGCAGTATTTT,CSARHWTSGGPAQYF
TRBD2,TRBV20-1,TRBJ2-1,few,TGCAGTGCTAGAGATTCCCTAGCGGGGACCTACAATGAGCAGTTCTTC,CSARDSLAGTYNEQFF
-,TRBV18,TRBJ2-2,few,TGTGCCAGCTCACCGCCGGACAAGTTCGCGAACACCGGGGAGCTGTTTTTT,CASSPPDKFANTGELFF
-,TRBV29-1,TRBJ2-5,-,TGCAGCGTTGAATCCTCTTGGGGAGCGGAGACCCAGTACTTC,CSVESSWGAETQYF
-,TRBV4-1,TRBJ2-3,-,TGCGCCAGCAGCCAGGAAAGGGGGACACCAAGCACAGATACGCAGTATTTT,CASSQERGTPSTDTQYF
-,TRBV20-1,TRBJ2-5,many,TGCAGTGCCCGAGACGCAGAACAAGAGACCCAGTACTTC,CSARDAEQETQYF
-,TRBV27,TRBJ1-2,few,TGTGCCAGCAGCCCTCGGAGATTCTATGGCTACACCTTC,CASSPRRFYGYTF
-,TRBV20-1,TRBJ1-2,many,TGCAGTGCTAGTAGCCAGGGTGGCCTCGGGGGCTACACCTTC,CSASSQGGLGGYTF
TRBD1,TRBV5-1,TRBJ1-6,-,TGCGCCAGCAGCTTGGACGGACAGGGCTATAATTCACCCCTCCACTTT,CASSLDGQGYNSPLHF
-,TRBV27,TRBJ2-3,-,TGTGCCAGCGCTTCCCCCAGGCGAGGGGTCTGGGGCACAGATACGCAGTATTTT,CASASPRRGVWGTDTQYF
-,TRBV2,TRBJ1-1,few,TGTGCCAGCAGTAGAGAAGGGGTGAACACTGAAGCTTTCTTT,CASSREGVNTEAFF
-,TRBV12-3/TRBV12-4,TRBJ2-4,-,TGTGCCAGCAGTTCCCCTCTGGGGGCTGCTAGCTGGGCGAACATTCAGTACTTC,CASSSPLGAASWANIQYF